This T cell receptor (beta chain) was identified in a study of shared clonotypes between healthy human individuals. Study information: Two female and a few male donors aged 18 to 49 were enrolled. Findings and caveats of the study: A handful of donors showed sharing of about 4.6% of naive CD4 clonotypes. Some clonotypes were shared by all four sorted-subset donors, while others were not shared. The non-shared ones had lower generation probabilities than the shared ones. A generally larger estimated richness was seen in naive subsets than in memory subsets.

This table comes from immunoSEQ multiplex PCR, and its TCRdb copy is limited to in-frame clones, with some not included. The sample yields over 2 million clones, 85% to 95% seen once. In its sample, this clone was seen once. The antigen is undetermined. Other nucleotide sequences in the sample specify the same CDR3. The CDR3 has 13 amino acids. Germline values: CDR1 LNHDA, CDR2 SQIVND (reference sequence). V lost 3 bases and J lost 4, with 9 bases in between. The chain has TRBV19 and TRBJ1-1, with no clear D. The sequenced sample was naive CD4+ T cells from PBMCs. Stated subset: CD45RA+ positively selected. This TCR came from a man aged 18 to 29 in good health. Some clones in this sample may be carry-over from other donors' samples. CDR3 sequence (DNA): TGTGCCAGTAGTATCCCGGGCGGCACTGAAGCTTTCTTT. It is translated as CASSIPGGTEAFF.